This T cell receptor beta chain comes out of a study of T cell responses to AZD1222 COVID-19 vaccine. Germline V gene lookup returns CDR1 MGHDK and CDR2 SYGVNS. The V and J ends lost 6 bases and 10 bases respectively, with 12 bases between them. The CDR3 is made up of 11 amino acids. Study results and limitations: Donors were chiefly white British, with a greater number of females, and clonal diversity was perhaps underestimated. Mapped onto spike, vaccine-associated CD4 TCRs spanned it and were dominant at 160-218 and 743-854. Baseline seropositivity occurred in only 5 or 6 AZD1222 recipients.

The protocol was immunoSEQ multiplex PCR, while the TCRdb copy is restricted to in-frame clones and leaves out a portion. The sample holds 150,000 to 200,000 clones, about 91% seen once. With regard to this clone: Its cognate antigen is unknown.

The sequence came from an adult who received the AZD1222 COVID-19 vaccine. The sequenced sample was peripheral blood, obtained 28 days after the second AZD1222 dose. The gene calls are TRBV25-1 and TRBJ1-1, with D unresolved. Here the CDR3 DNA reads TGTGCCAGCAGGGGGATGCCTGGAGCTTTCTTT. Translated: CASRGMPGAFF. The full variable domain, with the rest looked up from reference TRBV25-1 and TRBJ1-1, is EADIYQTPRYLVIGTGKKITLECSQTMGHDKMYWYQQDPGMELHLIHYSYGVNSTEKGDLSSESTVSRIRTEHFPLTLESARPSHTSQYLCASRGMPGAFFGQGTRLTVV.